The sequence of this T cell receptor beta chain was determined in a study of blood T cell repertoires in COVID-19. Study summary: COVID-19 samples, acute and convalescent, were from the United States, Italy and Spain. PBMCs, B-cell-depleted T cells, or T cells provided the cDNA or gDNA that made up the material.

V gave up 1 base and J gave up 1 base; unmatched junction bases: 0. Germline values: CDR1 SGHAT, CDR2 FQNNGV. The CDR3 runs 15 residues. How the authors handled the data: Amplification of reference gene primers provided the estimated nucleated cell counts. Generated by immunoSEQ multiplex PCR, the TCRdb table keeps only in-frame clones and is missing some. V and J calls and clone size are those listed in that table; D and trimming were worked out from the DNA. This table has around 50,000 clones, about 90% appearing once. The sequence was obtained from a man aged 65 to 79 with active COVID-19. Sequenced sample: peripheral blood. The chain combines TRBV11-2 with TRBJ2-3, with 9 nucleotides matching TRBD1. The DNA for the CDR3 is TGTGCCAGCAGCTTAGGGGACAGGGGCACAGATACGCAGTATTTT. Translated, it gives CASSLGDRGTDTQYF.